The subject of this entry is one T cell receptor beta chain. Its antigen remains unknown. This sample stems from a study of Ad26.COV2.S vaccination and SARS-CoV-2 variants. Whole-study context: The Ad26.COV2.S arm of the COV1001 trial was where the donor was placed.

Repertoires were generated with immunoSEQ multiplex PCR, while TCRdb's copy carries only in-frame clones and drops some. The repertoire holds approximately 350,000 clones, with about 80% as singletons. The treatment was: approximately 18 received Ad26.COV2.S at low or high dose, single or two shots; about five received placebo; per-sample allocation not given. On day 63 after the first injection, vaccine and placebo recipients gave samples. The study, taken as a whole, reports: Vaccinees reportedly had broad spike-specific CD8+ and CD4+ T cell responses.

The receptor comes from a person between 18 and 65 years old who received the Ad26.COV2.S COVID-19 vaccine or a placebo. The source was peripheral blood, collected in a trial of Ad26.COV2.S vaccine versus placebo.

The CDR3 DNA follows: TGTGCCAGCAGCGTCCAGGGACACGCTGAAGCTTTCTTT. Protein sequence: CASSVQGHAEAFF. This chain uses TRBV7-9 with TRBJ1-1; maybe TRBD1 (6 bases). The CDR3 sequence is 13 residues long. The V end lost 5 bases, the J end lost 6 bases, and 13 bases lay between the germline ends. Germline assignment: CDR1 SEHNR and CDR2 FQNEAQ (reference sequence).